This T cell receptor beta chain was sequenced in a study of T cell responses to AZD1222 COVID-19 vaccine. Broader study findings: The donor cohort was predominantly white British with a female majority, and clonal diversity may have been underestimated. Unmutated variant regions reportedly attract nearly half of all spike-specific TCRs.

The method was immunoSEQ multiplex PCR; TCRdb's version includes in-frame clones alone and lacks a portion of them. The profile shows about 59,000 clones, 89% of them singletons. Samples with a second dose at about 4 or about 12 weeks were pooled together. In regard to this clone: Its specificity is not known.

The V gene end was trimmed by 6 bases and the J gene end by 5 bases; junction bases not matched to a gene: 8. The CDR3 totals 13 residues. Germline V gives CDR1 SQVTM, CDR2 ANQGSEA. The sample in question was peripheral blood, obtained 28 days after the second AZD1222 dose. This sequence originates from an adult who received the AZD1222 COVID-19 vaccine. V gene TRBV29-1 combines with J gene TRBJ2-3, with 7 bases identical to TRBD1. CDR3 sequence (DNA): TGCAGCGTGGACAGGCGCCGGGGAGATACGCAGTATTTT. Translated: CSVDRRRGDTQYF.